This entry features one TCR beta chain sequence. What it recognizes is unknown. PCR employed 60 Vbeta and 13 Jbeta primers. The protocol was immunoSEQ multiplex PCR, while the TCRdb copy is restricted to in-frame clones and leaves out a portion. The sample has around 200,000 clones; roughly four fifths are singletons. Donors sampled were nominally healthy, though unrecorded immune exposures were likely. CDR3 length equals 15 residues. Losses at the gene ends were 4 bases for V and 2 bases for J; bases not matched to a gene: 7. Per the germline V gene, CDR1 is MNHNS and CDR2 is SASEGT. These data originate in a study of cytomegalovirus exposure and HLA in healthy donors. General study points: Earlier analysis yielded a pattern in which most TCR beta V segments were productive about 87% or about 30% of the time. In a later analysis, parvovirus B19, influenza, CMV and Epstein-Barr virus appeared linked to several top co-occurrence clusters.

The sequence derives from a man in his forties or fifties in good health and CMV-seronegative. The V and J genes are TRBV6-1 and TRBJ2-7; 8 bases line up with TRBD2. The sample was PBMCs. CDR3 DNA sequence: TGTGCCAGCAGTGGGCGGGGGGCCCTACCCTACGAGCAGTACTTC. It specifies CASSGRGALPYEQYF.